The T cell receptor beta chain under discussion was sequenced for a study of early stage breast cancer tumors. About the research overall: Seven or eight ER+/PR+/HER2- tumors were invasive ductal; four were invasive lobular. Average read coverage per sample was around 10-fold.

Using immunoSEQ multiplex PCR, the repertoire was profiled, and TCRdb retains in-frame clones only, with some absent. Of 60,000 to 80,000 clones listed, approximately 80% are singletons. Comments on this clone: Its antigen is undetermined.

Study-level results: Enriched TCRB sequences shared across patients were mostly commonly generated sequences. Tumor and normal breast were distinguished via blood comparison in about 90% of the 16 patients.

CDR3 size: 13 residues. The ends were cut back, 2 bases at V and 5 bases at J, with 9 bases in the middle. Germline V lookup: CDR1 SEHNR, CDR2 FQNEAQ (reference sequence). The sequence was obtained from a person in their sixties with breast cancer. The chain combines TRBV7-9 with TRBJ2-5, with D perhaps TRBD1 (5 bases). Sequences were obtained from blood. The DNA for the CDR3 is TGTGCCAGCAGCTTAATAGGGGCCGAGACCCAGTACTTC. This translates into CASSLIGAETQYF.